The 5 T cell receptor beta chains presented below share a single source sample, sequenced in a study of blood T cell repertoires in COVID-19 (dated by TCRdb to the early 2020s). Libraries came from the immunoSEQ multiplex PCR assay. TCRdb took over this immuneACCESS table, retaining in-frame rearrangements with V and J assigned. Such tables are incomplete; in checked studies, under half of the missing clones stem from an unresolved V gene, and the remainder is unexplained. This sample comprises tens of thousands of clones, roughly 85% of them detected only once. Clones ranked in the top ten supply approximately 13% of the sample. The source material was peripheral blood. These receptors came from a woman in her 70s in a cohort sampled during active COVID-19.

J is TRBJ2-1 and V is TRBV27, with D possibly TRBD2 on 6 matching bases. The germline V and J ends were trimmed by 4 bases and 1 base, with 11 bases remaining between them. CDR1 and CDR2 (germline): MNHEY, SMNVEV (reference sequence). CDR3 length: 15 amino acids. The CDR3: CASSSWGTSYNEQFF. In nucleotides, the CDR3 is TGTGCCAGCAGTTCTTGGGGGACTTCCTACAATGAGCAGTTCTTC.

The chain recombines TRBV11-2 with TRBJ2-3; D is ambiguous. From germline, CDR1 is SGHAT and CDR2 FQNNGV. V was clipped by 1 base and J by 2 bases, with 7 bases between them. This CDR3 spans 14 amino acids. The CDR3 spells CASSLAYPTDTQYF. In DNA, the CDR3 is TGTGCCAGCAGCTTAGCCTACCCCACAGATACGCAGTATTTT.

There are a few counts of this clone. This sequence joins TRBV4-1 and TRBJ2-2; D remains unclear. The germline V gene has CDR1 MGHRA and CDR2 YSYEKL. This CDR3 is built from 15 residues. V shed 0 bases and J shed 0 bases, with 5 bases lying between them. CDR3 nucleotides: TGCGCCAGCAGCCAAGATTCTGCGAACACCGGGGAGCTGTTTTTT. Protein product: CASSQDSANTGELFF.

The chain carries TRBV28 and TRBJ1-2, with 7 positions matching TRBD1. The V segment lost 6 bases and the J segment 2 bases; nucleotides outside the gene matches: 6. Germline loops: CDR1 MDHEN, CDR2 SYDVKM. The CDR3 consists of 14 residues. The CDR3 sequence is CASRLTGPNYGYTF. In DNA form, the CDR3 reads TGTGCCAGCAGGTTGACAGGGCCAAACTATGGCTACACCTTC.

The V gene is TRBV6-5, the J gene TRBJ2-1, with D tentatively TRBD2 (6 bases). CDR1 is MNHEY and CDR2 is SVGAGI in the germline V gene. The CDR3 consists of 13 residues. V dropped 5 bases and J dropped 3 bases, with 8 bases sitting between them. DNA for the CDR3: TGTGCCAGCAGTCTGGGACTCTACAATGAGCAGTTCTTC. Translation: CASSLGLYNEQFF.